The next 22 T cell receptor delta chains were all read from a single sample in a study of gamma-delta T cells after stem cell transplantation. TCRdb made new clone calls on the RT-PCR reads using CATT. Its table records dozens of delta-chain clones. The source material was gamma-delta T cells. These receptors were obtained from a human donor. It is not recorded whose cells these are; they may come from a transplant donor. This table probably holds off-target reads from a library built for another chain.

This chain links TRDV2 with TRDJ1, with 11 bases lining up with TRDD3. CDR3 length equals 18 residues. The germline gives CDR1 GEAIGNYY, CDR2 EKD. With V trimmed by 4 bases and J by 0 bases, 12 bases remained unmatched. This chain's CDR3 is CACDPVRMGDTYTDKLIF. DNA of the CDR3: TGTGCCTGTGATCCGGTTAGAATGGGGGATACGTACACCGATAAACTCATCTTT.

This sequence joins TRDV1 and TRDJ1; D tentatively fits TRDD2 or TRDD3 (5 bases each). V dropped 1 base and J dropped 3 bases, with 21 bases sitting between them. From germline, CDR1 is TSWWSYY and CDR2 QGS. The CDR3 loop spans 18 amino acids. Written as DNA, the CDR3 is TGTGCTCTTGGGGAACGCCTTCTATCCCCCTGGGTCGCCGATAAACTCATCTTT. Translated, it gives CALGERLLSPWVADKLIF.

This clone ranks as hyperexpanded (1% or more). The rearrangement links TRDV1 to TRDJ1, with D uncertain. The V and J ends lost 4 bases and 10 bases respectively, with 13 bases between them. Germline CDR1 and CDR2: TSWWSYY and QGS. This CDR3 comprises 12 residues. CDR3 sequence (DNA): TGTGCTCTTGGGGGCCACCTGAGCGGACTCATCTTT. It is translated as CALGGHLSGLIF.

Notes on this clone: A much larger clone differs by one base, so this may be a read error. The CDR3 DNA reads as TGTGCTCTTGTGGGCCACCTGAGCGGACTCATCTTT. This codes for CALVGHLSGLIF. The V and J genes are TRDV1 and TRDJ1; D uncertain. V lost 7 bases and J lost 10, with 16 bases in between. There are 12 residues in the CDR3. From germline, CDR1 is TSWWSYY and CDR2 QGS.

This clone was recorded a few times. Germline is not matched at one junction end, which may reflect a read error. The same CDR3 arises from other DNA sequences in this sample as well. This chain joins TRDV2 and TRDJ1; 12 bases are a match to TRDD3. This CDR3 comprises 13 residues. The germline CDR1 and CDR2 sequences are GEAIGNYY and EKD. The CDR3 DNA reads TGCGCCTGTGACACCTGGGGGATACGCAAACTCATCTTT. It encodes CACDTWGIRKLIF.

This clone came up a few times. This rearrangement joins TRDV1 to TRDJ1, with 11 bases aligning to TRDD3. The CDR3 length is 18 residues. Germline loops: CDR1 TSWWSYY, CDR2 QGS. V shed 7 bases and J 4 bases; nucleotides not matched to a gene: 17. The CDR3: CALVLIPTRTGGYDKLIF. The DNA of the CDR3 is TGTGCTCTTGTACTAATTCCTACCCGTACTGGGGGATACGATAAACTCATCTTT.

In this sample, this clone turned up a few times. Other nucleotide sequences in the sample specify the same CDR3. The gene calls are TRDV2 and TRDJ1, with TRDD3 identical over 11 bases. Trimming cost V 0 bases and J 8 bases; bases outside gene matches: 1. Germline CDR1 reads GEAIGNYY; CDR2 reads EKD. CDR3 length equals 13 residues. CDR3 coding DNA: TGTGCCTGTGACACCTGGGGGATACGCAAACTCATCTTT. Residues: CACDTWGIRKLIF.

This clone was found a few times. At one end, the junction sequence differs from germline, possibly due to a read error. The CDR3 DNA follows: TGTGCCTGTAACACCGCTTCCTCCTACTGGGAATCCAAGCTCACCGATAAACTCATCTTT. Its translation: CACNTASSYWESKLTDKLIF. The V gene is TRDV2, the J gene TRDJ1; D possibly uses TRDD2 or TRDD3 (6 bases each). This CDR3 contains 20 residues. Germline V lookup: CDR1 GEAIGNYY, CDR2 EKD.

This clone appeared once. V and J are TRDV2 and TRDJ3; a possible D gene is TRDD3 (5 bases). Germline CDR1 GEAIGNYY, CDR2 EKD. Trimming shortened V by 1 base and J by 0 bases, and 12 bases separated the two germline ends. This CDR3 comprises 18 residues. CDR3 DNA sequence: TGTGCCTGTGACACAGGGGAAGTAAGCTCCTGGGACACCCGACAGATGTTTTTC. It codes for CACDTGEVSSWDTRQMFF.

In its sample, this clone was seen a few times. The rearrangement uses TRDV2 and TRDJ1; 13 bases match TRDD3. V lost 3 bases and J lost 2; bases outside the gene matches: 11. CDR3 length: 18 residues. CDR1 GEAIGNYY and CDR2 EKD come from the germline V gene. The CDR3 DNA sequence: TGTGCCTGTGACGCCCTACTGGGGGATACGCGAGGGACCGATAAACTCATCTTT. Translating gives CACDALLGDTRGTDKLIF.

Turning to this clone: Germline and junction disagree at one end, which may indicate a read error. This rearrangement joins TRDV1 to TRDJ1; TRDD3 agrees at 10 bases. The germline gives CDR1 TSWWSYY, CDR2 QGS. This CDR3 is 19 amino acids long. The CDR3 DNA follows: TGTGCTATTGGAGGAGACCTTCTGTACTGGGGGATTTACACCGATAAACTCATCTTT. The encoded protein is CAIGGDLLYWGIYTDKLIF.

This chain's CDR3 is CALGEISRLGDPRDKLIF. Here the CDR3 DNA reads TGTGCTCTTGGGGAAATTTCGAGACTGGGGGACCCCAGGGATAAACTCATCTTT. V is TRDV1 and J is TRDJ1; 9 positions match TRDD3. The germline gives CDR1 TSWWSYY, CDR2 QGS. The CDR3 totals 18 residues. After removal of 2 bases from V and 5 bases from J, the junction contained 15 bases not matched to a gene.

For this clone: A read error may explain this, as a much larger clone is one base away. The gene calls are TRDV1 and TRDJ1; TRDD3 matches 7 bases. Germline loops: CDR1 TSWWSYY, CDR2 QGS. The CDR3 runs 12 residues. CDR3: CAPGGHLSGLIF. The CDR3 DNA follows: TGTGCTCCTGGGGGCCACCTGAGCGGACTCATCTTT.

This clone has a handful of counts. The chain recombines TRDV2 with TRDJ1, with 7 bases lining up with TRDD3. V lost 4 bases, J lost 0 bases, and 4 bases stayed unmatched. Germline CDR1 GEAIGNYY, CDR2 EKD. The CDR3 consists of 14 residues. CDR3 region: CACESLGDTDKLIF. The CDR3 DNA follows: TGTGCCTGTGAGTCGCTGGGGGACACCGATAAACTCATCTTT.

This clone was seen only a few times. Additional DNA sequences in this sample encode the identical CDR3. The V call is TRDV2, the J call TRDJ1; D remains unclear. Germline CDR1 reads GEAIGNYY; CDR2 reads EKD. The germline V and J ends were trimmed by 1 base and 4 bases, with 15 bases remaining between them. The CDR3 is 15 amino acids. CDR3 loop: CACDTRGGWCDKLIF. The DNA for the CDR3 is TGTGCCTGTGACACGCGCGGTGGATGGTGCGATAAACTCATCTTT.

The J gene corresponds to TRDJ1; a V gene call is absent; TRDD3 is the table's D call and was not checked against the DNA. The CDR3 consists of 14 residues. The CDR3 loop reads CARGTHLYTDKLIF. The CDR3 DNA reads as TGTGCGAGGGGGACCCACCTGTACACCGATAAACTCATCTTT.

The CDR3 spells CACDKLGDKGKTYTDKLIF. The CDR3 DNA reads as TGTGCCTGTGATAAACTGGGGGATAAGGGAAAAACGTACACCGATAAACTCATCTTT. V is TRDV2 and J is TRDJ1, with 11 positions matching TRDD3. CDR1 is GEAIGNYY, CDR2 EKD, per germline. V dropped 4 bases and J dropped 0; count of bases not matched to a gene: 15. The CDR3 consists of 19 residues.

This clone was seen once. The chain links TRDV2 to TRDJ1; 9 bases match TRDD3. CDR3 length: 18 amino acids. The V and J ends lost 0 bases and 2 bases, in that order; junction bases with no gene match: 12. Germline V CDR1 and CDR2: GEAIGNYY, EKD. The CDR3 here is CACDTVLAGGLRTDKLIF. The CDR3 DNA sequence: TGTGCCTGTGACACCGTTCTGGCTGGGGGATTAAGGACCGATAAACTCATCTTT.

This clone occurred once. The J gene is TRDJ1, the V gene TRDV1, with no clear D. From germline, CDR1 is TSWWSYY and CDR2 QGS. V was shortened by 2 bases and J by 3 bases, with 28 bases between the two germline ends. This CDR3 contains 20 residues. In DNA form, the CDR3 reads TGTGCTCTTGGGGAATCGGGTCACGTACCAGGAGGCCTTTACGCCGATAAACTCATCTTT. It translates to CALGESGHVPGGLYADKLIF.

This clone was observed a few times. Other DNA sequences of this sample code for an identical CDR3. This chain connects TRDV2 to TRDJ1, with 7 nucleotides matching TRDD3. J gave up 4 bases and V 1 base, and 8 bases lay outside the gene matches. The CDR3 runs to 15 residues. Germline loops: CDR1 GEAIGNYY, CDR2 EKD. The CDR3 DNA is TGTGCCTGTGACACGCGCGGGGGATGGTGCGATAAACTCATCTTT. Its protein is CACDTRGGWCDKLIF.

The DNA for the CDR3 is TGTGCCTTTAGTGGATTTTCGCCGAATACGGGTGTGAAGGGGACTAAACTCATCTTT. It encodes CAFSGFSPNTGVKGTKLIF. This rearrangement joins TRDV3 to TRDJ1; possibly TRDD3 for D (5 bases). The CDR3 loop spans 19 amino acids. Trimming removed 0 bases from V and 7 bases from J, with 33 bases in between. Germline loops: CDR1 TVYSNPD, CDR2 GDNSRS (reference sequence).

The rearrangement joins TRDV2 to TRDJ1; 9 bases are shared with TRDD3. The CDR3 is made up of 18 amino acids. The V gene end was trimmed by 1 base and the J gene end by 0 bases; junction bases not matched to a gene: 11. From germline, CDR1 is GEAIGNYY and CDR2 EKD. CDR3 DNA: TGTGCCTGTGACACTGTCTATACTGGGGGAGATTACACCGATAAACTCATCTTT. Translating it yields CACDTVYTGGDYTDKLIF.